Listed here are 29 T cell receptor beta chains from one sample, sequenced in a study of T cells in Graves' hyperthyroidism and ophthalmopathy. Researchers amplified the TCR beta CDR3 regions from RNA transcripts. The HTBI primer set was used in a first-round RT-PCR of the TCR CDR3. From the multiplex PCR reads, TCRdb called clonotypes with MiXCR, one entry per CDR3 protein. The table lists about 690,000 distinct CDR3 sequences, roughly a sixth of them singletons. The material sequenced was blood. The source is a man aged 50-60 years with Graves' hyperthyroidism.

In its sample, this clonotype was seen many times. This chain connects TRBV30 to TRBJ2-7, with 9 positions matching TRBD1. This CDR3 has 13 amino acids. CDR1 GTSNPN and CDR2 SVGIG come from the germline V gene (reference sequence). Trimming at V came to 0 bases and at J to 8 bases, leaving 5 bases not matched to a gene. CDR3 loop: CAWSVLGTGKQYF. DNA of the CDR3: TGTGCCTGGAGTGTACTTGGGACAGGGAAGCAGTACTTC.

Many counts were recorded for this clonotype. The chain carries TRBV7-9 and TRBJ2-1, with 7 bases that match TRBD2. V gave up 0 bases and J gave up 8 bases; unmatched junction bases: 13. Germline CDR1 SEHNR, CDR2 FQNEAQ (reference sequence). The CDR3 contains 17 residues. The CDR3 loop is CASSLAWLAEGRDEQFF. The DNA of the CDR3 is TGTGCCAGCAGCTTAGCTTGGCTAGCGGAGGGCCGGGATGAGCAGTTCTTC.

The rearrangement links TRBV12-3 or TRBV12-4 to TRBJ2-5; 8 bases fit TRBD2. Germline trimming cut 2 bases from V and 5 bases from J; bases unmatched to any gene: 13. CDR3 size: 17 residues. The CDR3 is CASSLRAGGAEGETQYF. The CDR3 DNA reads TGTGCCAGCAGTTTAAGGGCGGGGGGCGCGGAGGGGGAGACCCAGTACTTC.

Note on this clonotype: The junction departs from the called germline gene at one end, perhaps through a read error. The genes are TRBV4-3 and TRBJ2-1, with D perhaps being TRBD1 or TRBD2 (6 bases each). The CDR3 loop spans 15 amino acids. Germline lookup yields CDR1 LGHNA and CDR2 YSLEER. The DNA of the CDR3 is TGCGCCAGCGGCCAAGATAGGGGGGTTTACAATGAGCAGTTCTTC. Its protein product is CASGQDRGVYNEQFF.

This clonotype was observed at least ten times. The chain links TRBV9 to TRBJ2-7; 7 bases align to TRBD2. The CDR3 is 15 residues long. Germline V lookup: CDR1 SGDLS, CDR2 YYNGEE. The V gene end was trimmed by 0 bases and the J gene end by 0 bases; junction bases not matched to a gene: 3. The CDR3 loop reads CASSVVGGSSYEQYF. Written as DNA, the CDR3 is TGTGCCAGCAGCGTAGTCGGCGGGAGCTCCTACGAGCAGTACTTC.

This chain connects TRBV6-2 or TRBV6-3 to TRBJ2-2; 7 bases align to TRBD2. The V gene's germline CDR1 is MNHEY and CDR2 SVGEGT. The trim removed 6 bases at V and 2 bases at J, leaving 9 bases unmatched. The CDR3 spans 16 residues. The CDR3 DNA sequence: TGTGCCAGCAGAGCCTACCCAGCGGGAAACACCGGGGAGCTGTTTTTT. Translated, it gives CASRAYPAGNTGELFF.

This clonotype was detected many times. The CDR3 sequence is CASSEALRLAEDNEQFF. DNA of the CDR3: TGTGCCAGCAGTGAAGCGCTTCGACTAGCGGAAGACAATGAGCAGTTCTTC. V gene TRBV2 combines with J gene TRBJ2-1, with TRBD2 matching 9 bases. The CDR3 runs to 17 residues. Per germline, CDR1 SNHLY and CDR2 FYNNEI. J gave up 5 bases and V 0 bases, and 8 bases lay outside the gene matches.

This clonotype was seen many times. V and J are TRBV5-1 and TRBJ2-1; weak D call: TRBD1 (7 bases). Trimming took 4 bases from V and 1 from J, leaving 15 bases between them. This CDR3 comprises 16 residues. From germline, CDR1 is SGHRS and CDR2 YFSETQ. CDR3 region: CASSGPRGASYNEQFF. CDR3 nucleotide sequence: TGCGCCAGCAGCGGGCCCAGGGGGGCTTCCTACAATGAGCAGTTCTTC.

J is TRBJ1-2 and V is TRBV28; D possibly corresponds to TRBD1 (5 bases). Germline CDR1 is MDHEN and CDR2 is SYDVKM. CDR3 size: 13 residues. V was cut by 6 bases and J by 8 bases, with 16 bases left in between. CDR3 DNA sequence: TGTGCCAGCAGACGGGGACCGGCCTGGGGCTACACCTTC. Its translation: CASRRGPAWGYTF.

The V gene is TRBV28, the J gene TRBJ2-1; 9 bases are a match to TRBD1. With 5 bases clipped from V and 10 bases from J, the junction kept 12 bases outside the gene matches. Looked up from germline, CDR1 is MDHEN and CDR2 is SYDVKM. The CDR3 spans 15 residues. CDR3 region: CASSEQGASGNEQFF. DNA for the CDR3: TGTGCCAGCAGTGAACAGGGGGCGTCTGGCAACGAGCAGTTCTTC.

This clonotype has only a few counts. The chain couples TRBV6-1 to TRBJ1-3; D gene ambiguous. The germline gives CDR1 MNHNS, CDR2 SASEGT. The CDR3 spans 16 residues. The V gene lost 0 bases and the J gene lost 0 bases, with 9 bases spanning the gap. The DNA of the CDR3 is TGTGCCAGCAGTGAAGCCGGGCGATCCTCTGGAAACACCATATATTTT. Encoded protein: CASSEAGRSSGNTIYF.

This clonotype was counted many times. J is TRBJ2-3 and V is TRBV20-1; weak D call: TRBD2 (6 bases). The length of the CDR3 is 15 residues. Per germline, CDR1 DFQATT and CDR2 SNEGSKA (reference sequence). Trimming took off 6 bases at V and 3 bases at J, with 19 bases between the two ends. The CDR3 protein is CSAQWAGRLTDTQYF. The CDR3, as DNA: TGCAGTGCGCAGTGGGCAGGGAGGTTAACAGATACGCAGTATTTT.

CDR3 amino acids: CASSQVGRPSYF. DNA of the CDR3: TGCGCCAGCAGCCAAGTGGGCCGCCCGAGTTACTTC. The chain is built from TRBV4-1 and TRBJ2-5; D is unclear. This CDR3 comprises 12 residues. Per the germline V gene, CDR1 is MGHRA and CDR2 is YSYEKL. V was trimmed by 1 base and J by 14 bases, leaving 14 bases between them.

The rearrangement joins TRBV10-3 to TRBJ1-2; D possibly corresponds to TRBD1 (5 bases). Germline values: CDR1 ENHRY, CDR2 SYGVKD. This CDR3 spans 17 amino acids. With 4 bases removed from V and 1 base from J, the gap between germline ends came to 19 bases. CDR3 in amino acids: CAISVKQKDTFNYGYTF. CDR3 sequence (DNA): TGTGCCATCAGTGTCAAGCAGAAGGACACCTTTAACTATGGCTACACCTTC.

This clonotype has a count of ten or more. V usage is TRBV7-2 and J usage is TRBJ2-5; D not certain. Trimming left V 2 bases short and J 3 bases short, with 10 bases between. The CDR3 runs 14 residues. Per the germline V gene, CDR1 is SGHTA and CDR2 is FQGNSA. CDR3 DNA: TGTGCCAGCAGCTTATTTGGAATCGAAGAGACCCAGTACTTC. It is translated as CASSLFGIEETQYF.

Notes on this clonotype: A much larger clone differs by one base, so this may be a read error. This chain uses TRBV28 with TRBJ1-1; D is uncertain. This CDR3 has 12 amino acids. Trimming shortened V by 3 bases and J by 5 bases, and 7 bases separated the two germline ends. CDR1 MDHEN and CDR2 SYDVKM come from the germline V gene. Here the CDR3 DNA reads TGTGCCAGCAGTTTTTCCCAGACTGAAGCTTTCTTT. This gives the protein CASSFSQTEAFF.

About this clonotype: The germline gene is not matched at one end of the junction; a read error may be the cause. The chain recombines TRBV7-7 with TRBJ1-5, with D perhaps matching TRBD1 (6 bases). There are 15 residues in the CDR3. The germline gives CDR1 SSHAT, CDR2 FNYEAQ (reference sequence). CDR3 residues: CASSYGTPFNQPQHF. In nucleotides, the CDR3 is TGTGCTAGCAGCTACGGGACACCTTTCAATCAGCCCCAGCATTTT.

This chain joins TRBV12-5 and TRBJ1-1; D gene unclear. Germline V gives CDR1 LGHNT, CDR2 FRNRAP. The CDR3 totals 12 residues. V gave up 1 base and J gave up 11 bases, with 11 bases separating them. The CDR3 DNA sequence: TGTGCTAGTGGTTTGGACCTAGGAGGTGCTTTCTTT. Protein sequence: CASGLDLGGAFF.

The table lists this clonotype with many counts. The chain has TRBV6-1 and TRBJ2-1; D might be TRBD2 (6 bases). V gave up 5 bases and J gave up 8 bases, with 19 bases separating them. The CDR3 spans 15 residues. CDR1 is MNHNS, CDR2 SASEGT, per germline. CDR3 amino acids: CASSPSEHPSDEQFF. Written as DNA, the CDR3 is TGTGCCAGCAGTCCTAGCGAACATCCGTCCGATGAGCAGTTCTTC.

This clonotype was observed at least ten times. The chain recombines TRBV28 with TRBJ2-1, with TRBD2 identical over 8 bases. The trim removed 4 bases at V and 1 base at J, leaving 3 bases unmatched. CDR3 length equals 15 residues. Germline-derived CDR1 and CDR2 are MDHEN and SYDVKM. CDR3 loop: CASSSKRGSYNEQFF. CDR3 nucleotides: TGTGCCAGCAGTTCCAAGCGGGGGTCCTACAATGAGCAGTTCTTC.

V is TRBV13 and J is TRBJ1-1; TRBD1 matches 7 bases. This CDR3 contains 14 residues. CDR1 and CDR2 (germline): PRHDT, FYEKMQ (reference sequence). V trimming: 1 base; J trimming: 6 bases; junction bases outside the gene matches: 5. The CDR3 protein is CASSLVTGTPEAFF. For the CDR3, the DNA is TGTGCCAGCAGCTTAGTGACAGGGACCCCTGAAGCTTTCTTT.

This chain joins TRBV18 and TRBJ2-2, with D unclear. There are 14 residues in the CDR3. V was shortened by 5 bases and J by 6 bases, with 13 bases between the two germline ends. Germline V gene sequence: CDR1 KGHSH, CDR2 LQKENI. CDR3 loop: CASSDQESSGELFF. The CDR3 coding sequence is TGTGCCAGCTCAGATCAGGAATCGTCCGGGGAGCTGTTTTTT.

This clonotype was recorded at least ten times. This rearrangement joins TRBV28 to TRBJ1-1; D possibly corresponds to TRBD1 (6 bases). V was pared by 6 bases and J by 0 bases, with 11 bases between. CDR3 size: 14 residues. The germline CDR1 and CDR2 sequences are MDHEN and SYDVKM. CDR3 sequence reads: CASSRGGVNTEAFF. The CDR3 bases are TGTGCCAGCAGCAGGGGAGGGGTGAACACTGAAGCTTTCTTT.

This clonotype was picked up many times. The rearrangement joins TRBV11-3 to TRBJ2-1; 7 bases align to TRBD2. This CDR3 has 16 residues. Germline V gene lookup returns CDR1 SGHNT and CDR2 YENEEA. V lost 5 bases and J lost 5; bases outside the gene matches: 12. The CDR3 DNA follows: TGTGCCAGCAGCGGCTCCCTTCTAGCGGCAGACAATGAGCAGTTCTTC. Its translation: CASSGSLLAADNEQFF.

This clonotype showed up many times. The rearrangement uses TRBV30 and TRBJ2-7; 8 bases line up with TRBD2. CDR1 is GTSNPN and CDR2 is SVGIG in the germline V gene (reference sequence). The CDR3 runs to 16 residues. V lost 1 base and J lost 6; bases outside the gene matches: 14. CDR3 DNA sequence: TGTGCCTGGAGTGGTGGCACTAGCGGACCGCTCGTCGAGCAGTACTTC. This translates into CAWSGGTSGPLVEQYF.

The chain links TRBV29-1 to TRBJ2-1; 9 bases map to TRBD1. Germline V gene lookup returns CDR1 SQVTM and CDR2 ANQGSEA. The CDR3 loop spans 13 amino acids. Losses at the gene ends were 6 bases for V and 8 bases for J; bases not matched to a gene: 8. The CDR3 DNA reads TGCAGCGTAGAGGGACAGGGCACCGATGAGCAGTTCTTC. Its translation is CSVEGQGTDEQFF.

This chain joins TRBV12-3 or TRBV12-4 and TRBJ2-5; 11 bases agree with TRBD2. The CDR3 totals 16 residues. Trimming took 5 bases from V and 0 from J; bases not matched to a gene: 5. This CDR3 reads CASSDGTSGHQETQYF. DNA for the CDR3: TGTGCCAGCAGTGACGGGACTAGCGGCCACCAAGAGACCCAGTACTTC.

V and J are TRBV20-1 and TRBJ1-5; D remains unclear. V was pared by 2 bases and J by 5 bases, with 13 bases between. CDR3 length equals 14 residues. CDR1 is DFQATT, CDR2 SNEGSKA, per germline (reference sequence). The CDR3 bases are TGCAGTGCTAGAACTATAGTGGGATATCAGCCCCAGCATTTT. The encoded protein is CSARTIVGYQPQHF.

The chain recombines TRBV10-2 with TRBJ2-7; possibly TRBD2 for D (5 bases). CDR3 length: 16 amino acids. The germline V gene encodes CDR1 WSHSY and CDR2 SAAADI. Deletions cut 10 bases from V and 0 bases from J, with 22 bases between. Here the CDR3 DNA reads TGCGCCACCAAAGCGAGCGGACTGCTAAGCTCCTACGAGCAGTACTTC. Protein product: CATKASGLLSSYEQYF.